This T cell receptor (beta chain) was recorded in a study of vaccination and CD4 T cells after COVID-19 (dated by TCRdb to between 2021 and 2022). The study in broad terms: SARS-CoV-2 positivity had been established in the convalescent patients by nasal swab PCR, and mild disease was recorded in about 9 of these patients and severe disease in one. The spike-specific CD4+ TCR repertoire was compared before and after mRNA vaccination in nine to ten COVID-19 convalescent patients and a handful of infection-naive healthy vaccine recipients. Participants got two doses of the Pfizer-BioNTech BNT162b2 vaccine (n=8) or two doses of the Moderna mRNA-1273 vaccine (n=2). Culture stimuli were overlapping spike peptide pools from SARS-CoV-2 and from the common cold coronaviruses HCoV-NL63, HCoV-OC43 and HCoV-229E. In control cultures, a CEFX viral epitope pool was used as positive control, an HIV-1 Nef peptide pool was used as negative control, or no peptide was added. Post-vaccine blood samples were obtained a median of approximately 74 days after the second vaccine dose, with a range of roughly 14 to 241 days. The convalescent cohort included six males and four females, with two Hispanic individuals, seven Caucasians, two Asians and one multiracial person. Post-COVID blood samples were collected from convalescent patients a median of around 100 days after diagnosis, with a range of roughly 30 to 161 days.

Findings and caveats that apply to the study as a whole: Relatively few convalescent patients were included in the study, and early timepoints after natural infection were not analyzed. Among the post-vaccine SARS-CoV-2-reactive clones in convalescent patients, a median 86.3% showed up only after vaccination, which suggests vaccine-specific priming. Of the vaccine-specific clones found in convalescent patients, nearly all (304 of 307) were mono-reactive for SARS-CoV-2 spike instead of being cross-reactive with common cold coronaviruses. An increase in the median number of SARS-CoV-2-reactive clonotypes from around 20 after infection to 38 after vaccination was observed, but the change was not found to be significant.

On this clonotype itself: Its antigen remains undetermined. No base quality information exists; no much larger clone differs at one position.

V was cut back by 2 bases and J by 1 base, leaving a gap of 12 bases between them. The CDR3 spans 16 residues, from the cysteine through the phenylalanine. The read is trimmed to its CDR3 DNA, 48 bases read in frame from base 1. CDR1 and CDR2 were assigned from the germline V gene as MNHEY and SVGEGT. Library prep was done by PCR. TCR sequencing of DNA from cultured CD4+ T cells used the Oncomine TCR Beta short-read assay at the Johns Hopkins FTIC core. The QIAamp micro DNA kit was used to extract genomic DNA from the cultured CD4+ T cells. The Oncomine TCR Beta libraries from cultured CD4+ T cells were pooled using unique dual indexes and then sequenced on an Illumina iSeq 100. The authors' pipeline ran thus. Non-productive sequences were removed, and CDR3s that did not start with C, did not end with F or W, or were shorter than 7 amino acids were discarded. Antigen-specific clonotypes were identified with the MANAFEST web application by comparing peptide-stimulated wells with reference and other culture wells. Positive clones required FDR below 0.05, an odds ratio above 5, and productive frequency above 0.1% in at least two of three replicate wells. Clonotypes that were significantly expanded in both SARS-CoV-2 spike wells and at least one common cold coronavirus spike condition were defined as cross-reactive. Using R version 3.6.1, CDR3 homology was evaluated through Levenshtein distances (stringdist) along with unrooted phylogenetic trees (ape). Starting from the raw public reads, TCRdb applied fastp trimming at Q25, assembled clones with MiXCR and retained in-frame beta chains. Rows merge per CDR3 protein into single entries with the most common DNA and genes. The V and J calls were determined by TCRdb, not by the authors. The sample table holds about 13,000 distinct CDR3 sequences, of which roughly three fifths were seen once. Roughly an eighth of the sample goes to the ten largest clones.

The treatment or condition label on this specimen signifies: roughly 10-day PBMC culture with coronavirus spike peptide pools or control peptides (ViraFEST assay). To expand antigen-specific T cells with peptide pools and then pick out the expanded clonotypes through TCR sequencing, the study relied on the ViraFEST assay. The positive SARS-CoV-2 PCR tests of the convalescent patients were dated from March to December 2020, before the Alpha, Beta and Delta variants emerged in the United States. PBMCs were cultured at a few million per well in IMDM supplemented with roughly 5% human AB serum and 10 IU/ml IL-2, with around 10 ug/ml peptide pools added. On days 3 and 7, half of the culture medium was replaced with fresh IL-2-containing medium. After 10 days of culture, CD4+ T cells were isolated by negative selection with the EasySep CD4+ T cell isolation kit. PBMCs were separated from whole blood using Ficoll-Paque Plus gradient centrifugation and then either used fresh or cryopreserved at -140C. In general, triplicate wells were set up for every culture condition.

The origin of this receptor is a human donor who had recovered from COVID-19. Input material: CD4+ T cells from blood, cultured in vitro. The rearrangement joined TRBV6-2 or TRBV6-3 to TRBJ2-4; the D gene identity is not certain. The nucleotide sequence reads as follows: TGTGCCAGCAGTTACCCTCACTCCGGTGCCAAAAACATTCAGTACTTC. This codes for CASSYPHSGAKNIQYF.